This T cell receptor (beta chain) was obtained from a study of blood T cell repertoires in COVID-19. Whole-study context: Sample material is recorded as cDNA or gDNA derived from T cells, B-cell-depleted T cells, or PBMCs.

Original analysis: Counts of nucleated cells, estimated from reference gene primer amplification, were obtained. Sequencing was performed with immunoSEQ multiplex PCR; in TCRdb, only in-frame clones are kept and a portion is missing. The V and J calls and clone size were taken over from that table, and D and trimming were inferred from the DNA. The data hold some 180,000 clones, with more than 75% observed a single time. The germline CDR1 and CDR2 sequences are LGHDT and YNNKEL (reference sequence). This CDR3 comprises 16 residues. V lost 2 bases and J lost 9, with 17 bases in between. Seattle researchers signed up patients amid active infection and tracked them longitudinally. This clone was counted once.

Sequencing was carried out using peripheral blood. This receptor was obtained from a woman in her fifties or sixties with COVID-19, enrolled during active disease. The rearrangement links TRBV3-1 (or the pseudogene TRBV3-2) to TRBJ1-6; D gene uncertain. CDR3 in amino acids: CASSQTDSPRSSPLHF. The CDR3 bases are TGTGCCAGCAGCCAAACGGACTCCCCGAGGAGTTCACCCCTCCACTTT.